Following are 29 T cell receptor beta chains from one sample sequenced in a study of CXCR3-negative and CXCR3-positive naive CD8 T cells. Findings of the study overall: A higher hydrophobicity marked the TRB CDR3s of CXCR3-positive naive cells versus CXCR3-negative naive cells.

5' RACE with UMI labels generated the TRB cDNA libraries. For each CDR3 protein, TCRdb gives one entry from its re-call of the 5' RACE reads, without DNA. The table gives more than 75,000 distinct CDR3 sequences; the top ten clones make up roughly 0.64% of it. Their recognized antigens are unknown. Source material: naive CXCR3+ CD8+ T cells from blood. Described subset: CD45RO-CCR7+CD27+CD95- naive CD8+ T cells expressing CXCR3 (TNR3+). The receptors come from a human donor in good health. Some clones in this sample may be carry-over from other donors' samples.

The chain combines TRBV7-9 with TRBJ2-1. Germline assignment: CDR1 SEHNR and CDR2 FQNEAQ (reference sequence). The CDR3 is 11 residues long. This CDR3 is CASSQDNEQFF.

J is TRBJ2-3 and V is TRBV7-8; TCRdb's D call of TRBD1 is untestable without DNA. This CDR3 spans 18 amino acids. Germline V lookup: CDR1 SGHVS, CDR2 FQNEAQ. This CDR3 reads CASSPRDRGLSLTDTQYF.

The CDR3 region is CASSYGEATPGDFDEQFF. The V gene is TRBV6-6, the J gene TRBJ2-1. Germline values: CDR1 MNHNY, CDR2 SVGAGI (reference sequence). The CDR3 contains 18 residues.

The chain recombines TRBV7-9 with TRBJ2-7; no DNA is available, so the TRBD1 call from TCRdb remains unchecked. This CDR3 is built from 15 residues. Germline lookup yields CDR1 SEHNR and CDR2 FQNEAQ (reference sequence). The CDR3 loop is CASSSDRTVNYEQYF.

This chain joins TRBV6-2 or TRBV6-3 and TRBJ2-7; no DNA is available, so the TRBD1 call from TCRdb remains unchecked. This CDR3 contains 15 residues. Germline V gene data show CDR1 as MNHEY and CDR2 as SVGEGT. CDR3 amino acids: CASIFSGGRGDEQYF.

The chain recombines TRBV4-2 with TRBJ1-1; TCRdb proposes TRBD1, but this gene call is untestable without DNA. Germline V lookup: CDR1 LGHNA, CDR2 YNFKEQ. The CDR3 totals 16 residues. This chain's CDR3 is CASSLGGDRGNTEAFF.

J is TRBJ2-7 and V is TRBV5-5; the D gene TCRdb calls, TRBD1, cannot be checked with no DNA. This CDR3 contains 14 residues. The germline gives CDR1 SGHKS, CDR2 YYEKEE (reference sequence). CDR3 amino acids: CASSSGQGAYEQYF.

This chain uses TRBV27 with TRBJ2-1; as DNA is missing, the TRBD1 call by TCRdb cannot be tested. The CDR3 has 12 residues. The germline CDR1 and CDR2 sequences are MNHEY and SMNVEV (reference sequence). The CDR3 region is CASSDSQMKQFF.

The rearrangement uses TRBV4-2 and TRBJ1-1; there is no DNA to check the TCRdb D call of TRBD1. This CDR3 contains 17 residues. Germline CDR1 and CDR2: LGHNA and YNFKEQ. This CDR3 reads CASSQPTAGTGNTEAFF.

The chain carries TRBV2 and TRBJ2-2. Germline assignment: CDR1 SNHLY and CDR2 FYNNEI. CDR3 length equals 14 residues. CDR3 region: CASSEDYNTGELFF.

The chain recombines TRBV28 with TRBJ2-1; as DNA is missing, the TRBD1 call by TCRdb cannot be tested. This CDR3 is 16 amino acids long. Germline V CDR1 and CDR2: MDHEN, SYDVKM. CDR3 residues: CASSLWGAATYNEQFF.

The V gene is TRBV12-3 or TRBV12-4, the J gene TRBJ1-3. The CDR3 covers 16 residues. CDR3: CASSSDAGSSGNTIYF.

The chain employs TRBV7-9 and TRBJ2-5; there is no DNA to check the TCRdb D call of TRBD1. Germline V CDR1 and CDR2: SEHNR, FQNEAQ (reference sequence). The CDR3 has 12 residues. The CDR3 spells CASSYDSPTQYF.

The chain uses TRBV3-1 and TRBJ2-3; TCRdb's D gene call, TRBD1, goes unchecked for lack of DNA. This CDR3 is built from 15 residues. Germline-derived CDR1 and CDR2 are LGHDT and YNNKEL (reference sequence). The CDR3 is CASSPTYRLTDTQYF.

The chain has TRBV14 and TRBJ2-7; absent DNA, TCRdb's TRBD1 call cannot be checked. This CDR3 is 14 amino acids long. Germline-derived CDR1 and CDR2 are SGHDN and FVKESK. The CDR3 is CASSLKLRGGEQYF.

This chain uses TRBV5-1 with TRBJ2-7. The germline CDR1 and CDR2 sequences are SGHRS and YFSETQ. The CDR3 runs to 13 residues. The CDR3 sequence: CASNYPGSYEQYF.

This sequence joins TRBV5-4 and TRBJ2-7; the D call of TRBD2 rests on TCRdb alone, since no DNA is present to check it. Germline loops: CDR1 SGHNT, CDR2 YYREEE (reference sequence). The CDR3 runs 14 residues. This CDR3 is CASSPRLAGAEQYF.

The chain has TRBV5-1 and TRBJ1-1; the TCRdb call, TRBD1, lacks DNA for checking. The CDR3 extends over 14 amino acids. The germline CDR1 and CDR2 sequences are SGHRS and YFSETQ. The CDR3 loop reads CASKDSGSGTEAFF.

The V and J genes are TRBV28 and TRBJ2-3; the D call of TRBD1 rests on TCRdb alone, since no DNA is present to check it. CDR1 and CDR2 from the germline V gene are MDHEN and SYDVKM. There are 15 residues in the CDR3. CDR3 loop: CASIPQGSSTDTQYF.

The chain recombines TRBV2 with TRBJ2-7; checking the TCRdb D call of TRBD1 is not possible without DNA. CDR1 and CDR2 from the germline V gene are SNHLY and FYNNEI. The CDR3 loop spans 12 amino acids. The CDR3 loop is CARGRGSDEQYF.

The chain has TRBV7-9 and TRBJ2-2; TCRdb proposes TRBD1, but this gene call is untestable without DNA. This CDR3 comprises 16 residues. Germline values: CDR1 SEHNR, CDR2 FQNEAQ (reference sequence). CDR3 protein: CASSLPKDRNTGELFF. Variable domain in full (rest from reference TRBV7-9 and TRBJ2-2): DTGVSQNPRHKITKRGQNVTFRCDPISEHNRLYWYRQTLGQGPEFLTYFQNEAQLEKSRLLSDRFSAERPKGSFSTLEIQRTEQGDSAMYLCASSLPKDRNTGELFFGEGSRLTVL.

The J gene is TRBJ2-5, the V gene TRBV11-3. Germline CDR1 is SGHNT and CDR2 is YENEEA. The CDR3 is made up of 11 amino acids. The CDR3 sequence: CASSLLETQYF.

The gene calls are TRBV29-1 and TRBJ1-2. The V gene's germline CDR1 is SQVTM and CDR2 ANQGSEA. The CDR3 is 11 amino acids. The CDR3 protein is CSVEEYYGYTF.

The rearrangement links TRBV19 to TRBJ2-2; TCRdb gives TRBD2 as the D gene, but with no DNA this cannot be confirmed. The CDR3 runs 15 residues. The V gene's germline CDR1 is LNHDA and CDR2 SQIVND (reference sequence). CDR3 in amino acids: CASSPSAGLSGELFF.

V gene TRBV28 combines with J gene TRBJ2-4; TCRdb indicates TRBD1, and absent DNA this call remains unverified. Germline V gene sequence: CDR1 MDHEN, CDR2 SYDVKM. The CDR3 is 15 amino acids. This chain's CDR3 is CATHGQDLAKNIQYF.

Here the CDR3 reads CASSILNREGSTEAFF. The chain uses TRBV27 and TRBJ1-1. CDR1 and CDR2 (germline): MNHEY, SMNVEV (reference sequence). CDR3 length equals 16 residues.

The V and J genes are TRBV7-9 and TRBJ2-5. The CDR3 loop spans 11 amino acids. Germline CDR1 is SEHNR and CDR2 is FQNEAQ (reference sequence). The CDR3 reads CASTLYGTQYF.

The rearrangement links TRBV10-3 to TRBJ2-1; TCRdb selects TRBD1, and the lack of DNA leaves this call unchecked. Germline CDR1 is ENHRY and CDR2 is SYGVKD. This CDR3 has 15 amino acids. The CDR3: CAISESYRGRNEQFF.

The V call is TRBV13, the J call TRBJ2-5. The CDR3 totals 12 residues. The germline gives CDR1 PRHDT, CDR2 FYEKMQ (reference sequence). This CDR3 reads CASSFLKETQYF.